This passage covers 20 T cell receptor beta chains from one sample sequenced in a study of blood T cell repertoires in COVID-19. Generated by immunoSEQ multiplex PCR, the TCRdb table keeps only in-frame clones and is missing some. This sample yields about 190,000 clones, of which 82% are seen a single time; around 7.8% belongs to the top ten. The sequenced material came from peripheral blood. All receptors derive from a woman aged 55-70 years with COVID-19, enrolled during active disease.

The V and J genes are TRBV25-1 and TRBJ2-2; weak D call: TRBD2 (5 bases). The V end lost 1 base, the J end lost 6 bases, and 9 bases lay between the germline ends. Germline V gene sequence: CDR1 MGHDK, CDR2 SYGVNS. The CDR3 has 14 amino acids. This chain's CDR3 is CASSESRVPGELFF. The CDR3 DNA sequence: TGTGCCAGCAGTGAATCGAGGGTCCCCGGGGAGCTGTTTTTT.

The rearrangement uses TRBV28 and TRBJ2-1; perhaps TRBD1 as D (5 bases). Germline CDR1 reads MDHEN; CDR2 reads SYDVKM. The V end was cut by 2 bases, the J end by 5 bases, with 16 bases between. The CDR3 sequence is 16 residues long. This CDR3 is CASSLIGEIGNNEQFF. CDR3 coding DNA: TGTGCCAGCAGTTTAATAGGGGAAATAGGCAACAATGAGCAGTTCTTC.

The CDR3 spells CASSNGGLSYEQYF. The DNA for the CDR3 is TGTGCCAGCAGTAACGGAGGTTTGTCCTACGAGCAGTACTTC. The rearrangement uses TRBV6-5 and TRBJ2-7; weak D call: TRBD2 (5 bases). Trimming cost V 5 bases and J 1 base, with 12 bases left between them. Germline V gives CDR1 MNHEY, CDR2 SVGAGI. The CDR3 contains 14 residues.

The chain links TRBV6-5 to TRBJ1-6; the match to TRBD1 covers 9 bases. V trimming: 5 bases; J trimming: 7 bases; junction bases outside the gene matches: 6. CDR1 is MNHEY, CDR2 SVGAGI, per germline. This CDR3 is 15 amino acids long. This CDR3 reads CASSQTTGGNSPLHF. DNA for the CDR3: TGTGCCAGCAGTCAGACGACAGGGGGGAATTCACCCCTCCACTTT.

The chain couples TRBV19 to TRBJ1-5; 7 bases are shared with TRBD1. This CDR3 region has 14 residues. Trimming took 5 bases from V and 7 from J; bases not matched to a gene: 8. CDR1 and CDR2 from the germline V gene are LNHDA and SQIVND (reference sequence). The CDR3 region is CASSSQGGWQPQHF. CDR3 nucleotides: TGTGCCAGTAGTTCTCAGGGGGGTTGGCAGCCCCAGCATTTT.

The chain couples TRBV5-1 to TRBJ2-7; 12 bases are a match to TRBD2. Germline CDR1 and CDR2: SGHRS and YFSETQ. This CDR3 region has 21 residues. The V gene end was trimmed by 4 bases and the J gene end by 2 bases; junction bases not matched to a gene: 22. The CDR3 spells CASSPRTPQRRLAGVPYEQYF. The DNA of the CDR3 is TGCGCCAGCAGCCCTCGAACGCCCCAGAGGCGACTAGCGGGAGTCCCCTACGAGCAGTACTTC.

This chain joins TRBV5-1 and TRBJ2-3; TRBD2 agrees at 10 bases. Germline CDR1 and CDR2: SGHRS and YFSETQ. The CDR3 has 16 amino acids. V lost 4 bases, J lost 2 bases, and 7 bases stayed unmatched. CDR3 sequence reads: CASSAALAGVTDTQYF. The CDR3 region has the DNA TGCGCCAGCAGCGCAGCGCTAGCGGGGGTCACAGATACGCAGTATTTT.

This clone was observed once. This sequence joins TRBV7-2 and TRBJ2-2; D perhaps matches TRBD2 (5 bases). This CDR3 region has 14 residues. Germline V lookup: CDR1 SGHTA, CDR2 FQGNSA. Trimming pared 1 base from V and 4 bases from J, leaving 7 bases between. In DNA, the CDR3 is TGTGCCAGCAGCTTAGAGCGGATCACCGGGGAGCTGTTTTTT. Amino acids: CASSLERITGELFF.

This rearrangement joins TRBV18 to TRBJ2-5; D not certain. Germline loops: CDR1 KGHSH, CDR2 LQKENI. This CDR3 region has 11 residues. Trimming took 6 bases from V and 7 from J, leaving 9 bases between them. The CDR3 nucleotides are TGTGCCAGCTCCGCAGGTGGGACCCAGTACTTC. This sequence encodes CASSAGGTQYF.

This chain connects TRBV7-8 to TRBJ2-7, with D unclear. Germline values: CDR1 SGHVS, CDR2 FQNEAQ. V lost 2 bases and J lost 3, with 11 bases in between. This CDR3 has 14 residues. For the CDR3, the DNA is TGTGCCAGCAGCTTAAACAGCCAGATCTACGAGCAGTACGTC. Encoded protein: CASSLNSQIYEQYV.

The chain uses TRBV3-1 (or the pseudogene TRBV3-2) and TRBJ1-2, with 7 bases lining up with TRBD1. V lost 4 bases and J lost 8; bases outside the gene matches: 16. The CDR3 sequence is 16 residues long. Germline CDR1 and CDR2: LGHDT and YNNKEL (reference sequence). CDR3 protein: CASSPSRRSGGEGYTF. The CDR3 nucleotides read TGTGCCAGCAGCCCTAGCAGAAGGTCAGGGGGAGAGGGCTACACCTTC.

V usage is TRBV27 and J usage is TRBJ1-1; 8 positions agree with TRBD1. The germline V gene encodes CDR1 MNHEY and CDR2 SMNVEV (reference sequence). This CDR3 has 16 residues. Trimming cost V 7 bases and J 3 bases; bases outside gene matches: 13. CDR3 nucleotide sequence: TGTGCCAGCACCCGGACAGGGTTGGTTGGTGACACTGAAGCTTTCTTT. Translated, it gives CASTRTGLVGDTEAFF.

The genes are TRBV5-4 and TRBJ2-7; 8 nucleotides line up with TRBD1. Losses at the gene ends were 3 bases for V and 9 bases for J; bases not matched to a gene: 8. The CDR3 runs to 13 residues. CDR1 and CDR2 (germline): SGHNT, YYREEE (reference sequence). The CDR3: CASSSPGQARQYF. In DNA form, the CDR3 reads TGTGCCAGCAGCTCCCCGGGACAGGCCAGGCAGTACTTC.

The J gene is TRBJ2-5, the V gene TRBV3-1 (or the pseudogene TRBV3-2); 10 nucleotides match TRBD1. This CDR3 contains 16 residues. The germline V gene has CDR1 LGHDT and CDR2 YNNKEL (reference sequence). The V gene end was trimmed by 2 bases and the J gene end by 2 bases; junction bases not matched to a gene: 5. The CDR3 DNA reads TGTGCCAGCAGCCAACGTGGGGGACAGGGGCAAGAGACCCAGTACTTC. Protein sequence: CASSQRGGQGQETQYF.

The chain couples TRBV6-5 to TRBJ2-3; 8 bases map to TRBD1. V was pared by 6 bases and J by 6 bases, with 8 bases of the junction left unmatched. CDR1 is MNHEY, CDR2 SVGAGI, per germline. The CDR3 is 14 amino acids. This CDR3 is CASRWTGRSDTQYF. The CDR3, as DNA: TGTGCCAGCAGGTGGACAGGGAGGTCTGATACGCAGTATTTT.

This clone appeared a single time. The V call is TRBV24-1, the J call TRBJ1-2; 7 bases fit TRBD1. Germline V CDR1 and CDR2: KGHDR, SFDVKD. The CDR3 totals 13 residues. V dropped 4 bases and J dropped 5; count of bases not matched to a gene: 3. The CDR3 nucleotides are TGTGCCACCAGTGACACAGGGGCGTATGGCTACACCTTC. As protein: CATSDTGAYGYTF.

This chain joins TRBV10-3 and TRBJ2-3; 13 bases map to TRBD2. There are 18 residues in the CDR3. V was clipped by 6 bases and J by 3 bases; unmatched bases: 12. Germline CDR1 and CDR2: ENHRY and SYGVKD. This CDR3 reads CAIRGPGLAGDLTDTQYF. DNA for the CDR3: TGTGCCATCAGGGGACCCGGACTAGCGGGGGATTTGACAGATACGCAGTATTTT.

V and J are TRBV7-2 and TRBJ2-3, with 7 nucleotides matching TRBD1. Trimming cost V 5 bases and J 1 base; bases outside gene matches: 3. The germline gives CDR1 SGHTA, CDR2 FQGNSA. This CDR3 comprises 14 residues. CDR3 region: CASSLGTGTDTQYF. The CDR3 region has the DNA TGTGCCAGCAGCCTAGGGACAGGCACAGATACGCAGTATTTT.

The rearrangement links TRBV4-3 to TRBJ2-1; 9 nucleotides agree with TRBD1. The V segment lost 1 base and the J segment 4 bases; nucleotides outside the gene matches: 2. In germline, CDR1 is LGHNA, CDR2 YSLEER. There are 15 residues in the CDR3. In DNA form, the CDR3 reads TGCGCCAGCAGCCAAGCGGGACAGGGATACAATGAGCAGTTCTTC. This gives the protein CASSQAGQGYNEQFF.

The chain combines TRBV9 with TRBJ2-3; possibly TRBD1 for D (6 bases). The CDR3 sequence is 14 residues long. The V gene lost 4 bases and the J gene lost 1 base, with 10 bases spanning the gap. Germline V lookup: CDR1 SGDLS, CDR2 YYNGEE. The CDR3 nucleotides read TGTGCCAGCAGCCTGGGACATCGCACAGATACGCAGTATTTT. Translated: CASSLGHRTDTQYF.